This T cell receptor (beta chain) was captured in a study of blood T cell repertoires in COVID-19. Using immunoSEQ multiplex PCR, the repertoire was profiled, and TCRdb retains in-frame clones only, with some absent. In the table there are approximately 310,000 clones, approximately 87% of which are singletons. The germline CDR1 and CDR2 sequences are MNHEY and SVGAGI. CDR3 size: 15 residues. The V gene end was trimmed by 1 base and the J gene end by 5 bases; junction bases not matched to a gene: 5. The sequence derives from a woman aged 45-60 years who had recovered from COVID-19. The sequenced sample consisted of peripheral blood. The V call is TRBV6-5, the J call TRBJ2-5, with TRBD2 matching over 9 bases. CDR3 sequence reads: CASSYFVAGAETQYF. In DNA, the CDR3 is TGTGCCAGCAGTTACTTCGTAGCGGGAGCCGAGACCCAGTACTTC.